Each of the 3 T cell receptor beta chains below was sequenced from the same sample in a study of shared clonotypes between healthy human individuals. The table came from immunoSEQ multiplex PCR; TCRdb's copy has only in-frame clones and leaves some out. The sample holds over 400,000 clones, approximately 82% seen once. Sequencing was done on a sample of PBMCs. The receptors here all came from a woman in her thirties or forties in good health. Some clones in this sample may be carry-over from other donors' samples.

On this clone itself: The sample has other DNA sequences that encode this CDR3 too. The chain uses TRBV5-1 and TRBJ2-5; D is perhaps TRBD1 or TRBD2 (5 bases each). This CDR3 spans 15 amino acids. Trimming took off 0 bases at V and 3 bases at J, with 12 bases between the two ends. Germline CDR1 is SGHRS and CDR2 is YFSETQ. CDR3 bases: TGCGCCAGCAGCTTGGCCGGGACCGGTGAAGAGACCCAGTACTTC. Translating gives CASSLAGTGEETQYF.

The rearrangement joins TRBV29-1 to TRBJ2-2, with 8 bases fitting TRBD1. CDR3 size: 14 residues. The junction had 4 bases not matched to a gene; V was cut back by 3 bases and J by 4 bases. Germline loops: CDR1 SQVTM, CDR2 ANQGSEA. CDR3 sequence: CSVEGQGATGELFF. DNA of the CDR3: TGCAGCGTTGAGGGGCAGGGGGCCACCGGGGAGCTGTTTTTT.

This clone has only one observation. The chain carries TRBV4-3 and TRBJ1-2, with D unclear. The V gene's germline CDR1 is LGHNA and CDR2 YSLEER. The CDR3 loop spans 13 amino acids. V was pared by 6 bases and J by 2 bases, with 10 bases between. CDR3 loop: CASREGRNYGYTF. The CDR3 DNA is TGCGCCAGCAGAGAAGGCAGAAACTATGGCTACACCTTC.